This record concerns one TCR beta chain sequence. The data are from a study of cytomegalovirus exposure and HLA in healthy donors. Germline assignment: CDR1 SGHRS and CDR2 YFSETQ. The CDR3 totals 14 residues. J lost 2 bases, V lost 2 bases, and 1 base had no gene match. Generated by immunoSEQ multiplex PCR, the TCRdb table keeps only in-frame clones and is missing some. The sample holds more than 300,000 clones; roughly 88% are singletons and the top ten take 0.8% to 0.85%. The sequencing sample was made of PBMCs. This sequence was found in a woman between 18 and 29 years old in good health and CMV-seronegative. V gene TRBV5-1 combines with J gene TRBJ1-5, with 7 bases matching TRBD1. In DNA form, the CDR3 reads TGCGCCAGCAGCTTTCAGGGGGGCAATCAGCCCCAGCATTTT. Translating it yields CASSFQGGNQPQHF. The full variable domain, its missing parts supplied by reference TRBV5-1 and TRBJ1-5, is KAGVTQTPRYLIKTRGQQVTLSCSPISGHRSVSWYQQTPGQGLQFLFEYFSETQRNKGNFPGRFSGRQFSNSRSEMNVSTLELGDSALYLCASSFQGGNQPQHFGDGTRLSIL.